The 7 T cell receptor beta chains below all came from one sample that was sequenced in a study of long-term antiretroviral therapy in people with HIV. It was version v3.0 of the immunoSEQ assay that was run at survey level. Generated by immunoSEQ multiplex PCR, the TCRdb table keeps only in-frame clones and is missing some. The repertoire consists of about 16,000 clones, with approximately 81% occurring once and the leading ten covering about 13%. Here the sequenced sample was unsorted PBMCs, taken 3.2 years after starting antiretroviral therapy. The source of these receptors is a woman aged 35 to 49 with HIV.

The V and J genes are TRBV5-6 and TRBJ2-7; D is unresolved. Germline V gene lookup returns CDR1 SGHDT and CDR2 YYEEEE. The CDR3 covers 14 residues. V lost 0 bases, J lost 1 base, and 8 bases lay in between. The CDR3 loop is CASSLGRKSYEQYF. As DNA, the CDR3 is TGTGCCAGCAGCTTGGGCAGGAAGTCCTACGAGCAGTACTTC. The complete variable domain, with remaining parts taken from reference TRBV5-6 and TRBJ2-7, reads DAGVTQSPTHLIKTRGQQVTLRCSPKSGHDTVSWYQQALGQGPQFIFQYYEEEERQRGNFPDRFSGHQFPNYSSELNVNALLLGDSALYLCASSLGRKSYEQYFGPGTRLTVT.

V usage is TRBV30 and J usage is TRBJ1-5; D is undetermined. The CDR3 totals 13 residues. The V gene lost 7 bases and the J gene lost 5 bases, with 15 bases spanning the gap. In germline, CDR1 is GTSNPN, CDR2 SVGIG (reference sequence). The CDR3 protein is CASSRGQDQPQHF. The CDR3 DNA sequence: TGTGCCTCCTCCCGAGGGCAGGATCAGCCCCAGCATTTT.

This clone was seen just once. The gene calls are TRBV5-4 and TRBJ1-5, with unresolved D. V was pared by 4 bases and J by 0 bases, with 11 bases between. This CDR3 is built from 15 residues. Germline V gives CDR1 SGHNT, CDR2 YYREEE (reference sequence). CDR3 DNA: TGTGCCAGCAGCGAGGGTTGGGGTAGCAATCAGCCCCAGCATTTT. Its translation: CASSEGWGSNQPQHF. Full variable domain (outside the CDR3, taken from reference TRBV5-4 and TRBJ1-5): ETGVTQSPTHLIKTRGQQVTLRCSSQSGHNTVSWYQQALGQGPQFIFQYYREEENGRGNFPPRFSGLQFPNYSSELNVNALELDDSALYLCASSEGWGSNQPQHFGDGTRLSIL.

This clone appeared a single time. V gene TRBV7-8 combines with J gene TRBJ1-5, with TRBD1 matching over 7 bases. The CDR3 contains 14 residues. The V gene's germline CDR1 is SGHVS and CDR2 FQNEAQ. Trimming at V came to 2 bases and at J to 2 bases, leaving 0 bases not matched to a gene. DNA for the CDR3: TGTGCCAGCAGCTTAACAGGGGGCAATCAGCCCCAGCATTTT. It yields the protein CASSLTGGNQPQHF.

The V and J genes are TRBV5-4 and TRBJ1-4, with 10 bases identical to TRBD1. This CDR3 has 16 amino acids. Germline V gene lookup returns CDR1 SGHNT and CDR2 YYREEE (reference sequence). V trimming: 0 bases; J trimming: 8 bases; junction bases outside the gene matches: 7. The CDR3 DNA is TGTGCCAGCAGCTTGGATTTAGGACAGGGGGACGAAAAACTGTTTTTT. As protein: CASSLDLGQGDEKLFF.

Here the CDR3 reads CASRRQGSSPNYGYTF. For the CDR3, the DNA is TGCGCCAGCAGAAGACAGGGGTCGAGCCCTAACTATGGCTACACCTTC. V and J are TRBV5-1 and TRBJ1-2; 8 nucleotides match TRBD1. CDR3 length: 16 amino acids. With V trimmed by 5 bases and J by 0 bases, 9 bases remained unmatched. Germline CDR1 SGHRS, CDR2 YFSETQ.

Only a few counts were recorded for this clone. The rearrangement uses TRBV25-1 and TRBJ1-2; D gene unclear. V lost 6 bases and J lost 3, with 8 bases in between. The V gene's germline CDR1 is MGHDK and CDR2 SYGVNS. The CDR3 totals 12 residues. The CDR3 nucleotides are TGTGCCAGCAGCCAGATGGACTATGGCTACACCTTC. Encoded protein: CASSQMDYGYTF.